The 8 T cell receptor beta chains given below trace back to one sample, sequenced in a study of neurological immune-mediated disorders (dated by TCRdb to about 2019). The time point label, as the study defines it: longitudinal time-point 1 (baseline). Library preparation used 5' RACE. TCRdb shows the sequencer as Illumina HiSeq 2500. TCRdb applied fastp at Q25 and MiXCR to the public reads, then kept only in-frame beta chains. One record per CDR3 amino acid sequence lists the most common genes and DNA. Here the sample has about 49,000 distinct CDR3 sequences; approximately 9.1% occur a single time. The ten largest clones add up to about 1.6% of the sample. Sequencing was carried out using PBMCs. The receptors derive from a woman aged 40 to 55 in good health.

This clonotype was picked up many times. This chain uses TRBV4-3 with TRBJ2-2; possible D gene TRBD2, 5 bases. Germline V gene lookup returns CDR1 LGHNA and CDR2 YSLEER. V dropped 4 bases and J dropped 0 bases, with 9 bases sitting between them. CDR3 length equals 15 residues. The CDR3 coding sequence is TGCGCCAGCAGCCGAGTCGGGACGAACACCGGGGAGCTGTTTTTT. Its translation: CASSRVGTNTGELFF.

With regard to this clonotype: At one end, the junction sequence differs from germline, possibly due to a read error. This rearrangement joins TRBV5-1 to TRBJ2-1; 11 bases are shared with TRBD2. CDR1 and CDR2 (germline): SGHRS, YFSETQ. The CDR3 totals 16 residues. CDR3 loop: CASSFIAGGPNNEQIF. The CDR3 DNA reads TGCGCCAGCAGCTTCATAGCGGGAGGGCCAAACAATGAGCAGATCTTC.

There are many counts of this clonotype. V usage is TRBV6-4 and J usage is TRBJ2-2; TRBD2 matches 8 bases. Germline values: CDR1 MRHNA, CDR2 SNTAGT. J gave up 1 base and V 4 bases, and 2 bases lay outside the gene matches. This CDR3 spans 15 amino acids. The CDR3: CASSVSGGNTGELFF. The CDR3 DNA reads TGTGCCAGCAGTGTCAGCGGGGGGAACACCGGGGAGCTGTTTTTT.

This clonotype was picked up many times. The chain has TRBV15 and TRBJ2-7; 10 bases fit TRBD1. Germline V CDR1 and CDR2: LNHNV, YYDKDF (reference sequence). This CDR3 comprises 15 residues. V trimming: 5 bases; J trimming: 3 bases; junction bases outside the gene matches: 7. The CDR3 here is CATSPDRGAGYEQYF. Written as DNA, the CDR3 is TGTGCCACCAGCCCGGACAGGGGGGCGGGCTACGAGCAGTACTTC.

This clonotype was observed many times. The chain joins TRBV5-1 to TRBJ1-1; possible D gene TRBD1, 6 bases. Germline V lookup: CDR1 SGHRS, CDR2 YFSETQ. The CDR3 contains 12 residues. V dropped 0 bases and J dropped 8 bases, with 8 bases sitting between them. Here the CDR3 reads CASSLGGPEAFF. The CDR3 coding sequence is TGCGCCAGCAGCTTGGGGGGGCCCGAAGCTTTCTTT.

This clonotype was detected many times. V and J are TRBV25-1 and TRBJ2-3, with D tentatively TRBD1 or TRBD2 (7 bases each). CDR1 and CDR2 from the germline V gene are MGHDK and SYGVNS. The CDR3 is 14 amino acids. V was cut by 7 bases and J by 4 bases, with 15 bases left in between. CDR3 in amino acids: CASTRGGPADTQYF. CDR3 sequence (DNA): TGTGCCAGCACCAGGGGGGGCCCGGCAGATACGCAGTATTTT.

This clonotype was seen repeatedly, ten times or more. In DNA form, the CDR3 reads TGCGCCAGCAGCCTGGAGGGTAGCGGGGGGGCCTACGAGCAGTACTTC. Residues: CASSLEGSGGAYEQYF. The chain employs TRBV5-1 and TRBJ2-7; TRBD2 aligns across 11 bases. The CDR3 runs to 16 residues. Trimming removed 4 bases from V and 2 bases from J; junction bases left unmatched: 8. CDR1 and CDR2 from the germline V gene are SGHRS and YFSETQ.

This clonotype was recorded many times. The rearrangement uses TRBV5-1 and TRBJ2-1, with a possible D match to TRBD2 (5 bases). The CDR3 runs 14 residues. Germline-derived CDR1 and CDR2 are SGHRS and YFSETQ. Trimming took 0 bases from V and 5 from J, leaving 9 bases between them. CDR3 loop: CASSLDNGNNEQFF. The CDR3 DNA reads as TGCGCCAGCAGCTTGGATAACGGGAACAATGAGCAGTTCTTC.